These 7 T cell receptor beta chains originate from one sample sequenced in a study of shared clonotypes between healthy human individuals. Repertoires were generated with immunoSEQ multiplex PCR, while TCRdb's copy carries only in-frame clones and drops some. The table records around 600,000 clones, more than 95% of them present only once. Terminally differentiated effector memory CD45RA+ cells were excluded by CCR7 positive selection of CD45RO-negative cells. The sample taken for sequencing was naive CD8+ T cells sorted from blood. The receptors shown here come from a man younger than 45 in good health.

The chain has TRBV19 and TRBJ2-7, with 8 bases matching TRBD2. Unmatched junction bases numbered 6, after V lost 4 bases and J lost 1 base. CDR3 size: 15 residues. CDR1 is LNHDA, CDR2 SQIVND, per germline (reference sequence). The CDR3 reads CASSTNSGASYEQYF. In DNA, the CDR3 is TGTGCCAGTAGTACCAATAGCGGGGCTTCCTACGAGCAGTACTTC.

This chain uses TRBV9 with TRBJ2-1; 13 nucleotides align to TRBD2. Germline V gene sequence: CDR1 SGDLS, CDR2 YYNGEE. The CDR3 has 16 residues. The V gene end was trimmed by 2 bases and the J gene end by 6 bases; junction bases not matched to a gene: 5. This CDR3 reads CASSVGLAGEGNEQFF. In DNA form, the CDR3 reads TGTGCCAGCAGCGTCGGACTAGCGGGAGAAGGCAATGAGCAGTTCTTC.

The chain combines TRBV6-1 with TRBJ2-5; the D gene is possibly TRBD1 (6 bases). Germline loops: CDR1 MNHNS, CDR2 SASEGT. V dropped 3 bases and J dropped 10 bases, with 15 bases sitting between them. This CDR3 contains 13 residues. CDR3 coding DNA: TGTGCCAGCAGTGAGTTCTGGGACAATCACCAGTACTTC. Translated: CASSEFWDNHQYF.

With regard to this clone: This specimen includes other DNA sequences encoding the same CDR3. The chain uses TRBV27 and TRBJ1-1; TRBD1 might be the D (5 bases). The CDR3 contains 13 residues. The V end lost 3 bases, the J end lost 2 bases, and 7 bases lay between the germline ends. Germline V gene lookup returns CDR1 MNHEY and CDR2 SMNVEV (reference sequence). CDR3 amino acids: CASSLGGNTEAFF. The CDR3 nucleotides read TGTGCCAGCAGTTTGGGGGGAAACACTGAAGCTTTCTTT.

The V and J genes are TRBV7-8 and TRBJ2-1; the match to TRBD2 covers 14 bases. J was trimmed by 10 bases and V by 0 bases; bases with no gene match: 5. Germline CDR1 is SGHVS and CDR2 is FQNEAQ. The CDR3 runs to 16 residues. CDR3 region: CASSLAGTSGSQEQFF. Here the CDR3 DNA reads TGTGCCAGCAGCTTAGCTGGGACTAGCGGGAGCCAAGAGCAGTTCTTC.

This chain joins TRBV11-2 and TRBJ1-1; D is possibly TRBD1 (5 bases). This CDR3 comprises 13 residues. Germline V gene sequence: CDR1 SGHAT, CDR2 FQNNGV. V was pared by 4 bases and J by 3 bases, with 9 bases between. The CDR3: CASSSEGYTEAFF. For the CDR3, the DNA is TGTGCCAGCAGCTCAGAGGGGTACACTGAAGCTTTCTTT.

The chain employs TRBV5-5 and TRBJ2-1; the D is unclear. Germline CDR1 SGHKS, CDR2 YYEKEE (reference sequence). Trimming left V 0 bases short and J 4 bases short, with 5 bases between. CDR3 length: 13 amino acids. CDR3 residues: CASSLEHYNEQFF. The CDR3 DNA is TGTGCCAGCAGCTTGGAACATTACAATGAGCAGTTCTTC.